A single sample gave rise to the 32 T cell receptor beta chains below, sequenced in a study of long-term antiretroviral therapy in people with HIV. The assay, immunoSEQ v3.0, was run at survey level. Using immunoSEQ multiplex PCR, the repertoire was profiled, and TCRdb retains in-frame clones only, with some absent. The table lists about 50,000 clones, about 80% of them singletons, with approximately 3% in the top ten. Here the sequenced sample was unsorted PBMCs, taken 0.8 years after starting antiretroviral therapy. The source is a woman between 18 and 30 years old with HIV.

The chain has TRBV11-2 and TRBJ2-1; TRBD2 aligns across 10 bases. This CDR3 has 16 residues. Trimming cost V 5 bases and J 10 bases; bases outside gene matches: 14. In germline, CDR1 is SGHAT, CDR2 FQNNGV. The CDR3 nucleotides read TGTGCCAGCAGCCCAGCTTACACCGGACTAGCGGAGGAGCAGTTCTTC. Its translation: CASSPAYTGLAEEQFF.

J is TRBJ1-2 and V is TRBV7-2, with TRBD1 as a possible D gene (5 bases). The CDR3 consists of 14 residues. V was clipped by 1 base and J by 7 bases, with 13 bases between them. The V gene's germline CDR1 is SGHTA and CDR2 FQGNSA. The CDR3 coding sequence is TGTGCCAGCAGCTTAGGTCGGGCGGGGGGTGGCTACACCTTC. This codes for CASSLGRAGGGYTF.

J is TRBJ2-1 and V is TRBV5-5; 9 bases line up with TRBD2. V shed 1 base and J 5 bases; nucleotides not matched to a gene: 4. Germline V gives CDR1 SGHKS, CDR2 YYEKEE (reference sequence). The CDR3 loop spans 15 amino acids. The CDR3 DNA sequence: TGTGCCAGCAGCTTGCGACTAGCGGCGAACAATGAGCAGTTCTTC. This sequence encodes CASSLRLAANNEQFF.

The gene calls are TRBV7-2 and TRBJ1-1, with D tentatively TRBD1 (5 bases). Trimming shortened V by 5 bases and J by 9 bases, and 13 bases separated the two germline ends. The CDR3 has 12 amino acids. Per the germline V gene, CDR1 is SGHTA and CDR2 is FQGNSA. DNA for the CDR3: TGTGCCAGCAGCAACCCGGGGACTAAAGCTTTCTTT. Amino acids: CASSNPGTKAFF.

Written as DNA, the CDR3 is TGTGCCAGCAGCTTATCTGTCGGGGAGCAGTTCTTC. Protein sequence: CASSLSVGEQFF. The chain combines TRBV7-3 with TRBJ2-1, with D unresolved. CDR1 and CDR2 (germline): SGHTA, FQGTGA. V lost 2 bases and J 10 bases, leaving 9 bases between the germline ends. The CDR3 is 12 amino acids.

The chain joins TRBV5-1 to TRBJ2-5; 9 bases are shared with TRBD1. The CDR3 loop spans 15 amino acids. Trimming removed 6 bases from V and 4 bases from J; junction bases left unmatched: 10. Germline V lookup: CDR1 SGHRS, CDR2 YFSETQ. DNA of the CDR3: TGCGCCAGCAACTCCGGGACAGGGCTCGGAGAGACCCAGTACTTC. Translated: CASNSGTGLGETQYF.

This rearrangement joins TRBV9 to TRBJ2-6; D gene ambiguous. The CDR3 covers 15 residues. Trimming removed 0 bases from V and 2 bases from J, with 6 bases in between. Germline assignment: CDR1 SGDLS and CDR2 YYNGEE. The CDR3, as DNA: TGTGCCAGCAGCGTAGTAGGCGCTGGGGCCAACGTCCTGACTTTC. Translating it yields CASSVVGAGANVLTF.

This chain connects TRBV9 to TRBJ2-3; 8 bases map to TRBD2. This CDR3 spans 15 amino acids. V dropped 1 base and J dropped 4; count of bases not matched to a gene: 5. The germline V gene has CDR1 SGDLS and CDR2 YYNGEE. CDR3 residues: CASSVISGSPDTQYF. CDR3 nucleotide sequence: TGTGCCAGCAGCGTAATCAGCGGGAGCCCAGATACGCAGTATTTT.

The chain uses TRBV11-2 and TRBJ2-5; D is perhaps TRBD2 (6 bases). V lost 1 base to trimming and J lost 5 bases, with 17 bases between them. This CDR3 is 16 amino acids long. Germline V CDR1 and CDR2: SGHAT, FQNNGV. This chain's CDR3 is CASSLVGTAVMETQYF. In DNA, the CDR3 is TGTGCCAGCAGCTTAGTCGGGACTGCCGTCATGGAGACCCAGTACTTC.

This clone was detected once. J is TRBJ2-2 and V is TRBV28; D is perhaps TRBD1 (6 bases). Germline V CDR1 and CDR2: MDHEN, SYDVKM. Deletions cut 6 bases from V and 9 bases from J, with 11 bases between. The CDR3 spans 12 residues. CDR3 nucleotides: TGTGCCAGCAGCAGGGACACATGGGAGCTGTTTTTT. Translated: CASSRDTWELFF.

In nucleotides, the CDR3 is TGTGCCAGCAGCTTGAGCGGCCCCAGGGGCGAGCAGTACTTC. Its translation: CASSLSGPRGEQYF. The chain carries TRBV5-6 and TRBJ2-5; a weak D match, TRBD1 (6 bases). The end of the DNA is better explained by TRBJ2-7, so the J call may be wrong. This CDR3 comprises 14 residues. From germline, CDR1 is SGHDT and CDR2 YYEEEE.

The V gene is TRBV28, the J gene TRBJ2-3; tentative D call: TRBD2 (6 bases). The CDR3 is 15 amino acids. Trimming pared 11 bases from V and 1 base from J, leaving 19 bases between. From germline, CDR1 is MDHEN and CDR2 SYDVKM. CDR3 sequence reads: CAVHFGGLGTDTQYF. The CDR3 DNA reads as TGTGCCGTACACTTCGGGGGATTGGGCACAGATACGCAGTATTTT.

The rearrangement uses TRBV18 and TRBJ2-2, with TRBD2 matching 11 bases. V gave up 3 bases and J gave up 2 bases; unmatched junction bases: 2. This CDR3 comprises 16 residues. The germline CDR1 and CDR2 sequences are KGHSH and LQKENI. CDR3: CASSPTSGGNTGELFF. The CDR3 nucleotides read TGTGCCAGCTCACCCACTAGCGGGGGAAACACCGGGGAGCTGTTTTTT.

This chain connects TRBV7-2 to TRBJ2-6, with D tentatively TRBD2 (5 bases). CDR3 length: 13 amino acids. V lost 10 bases and J 0 bases, leaving 7 bases between the germline ends. Germline CDR1 reads SGHTA; CDR2 reads FQGNSA. The CDR3 bases are TGTGCCATCCGGGACTCTGGGGCCAACGTCCTGACTTTC. Its protein product is CAIRDSGANVLTF.

The rearrangement joins TRBV15 to TRBJ2-3; 10 bases are a match to TRBD2. This CDR3 comprises 18 residues. J was trimmed by 1 base and V by 1 base; bases with no gene match: 8. Germline loops: CDR1 LNHNV, CDR2 YYDKDF (reference sequence). The CDR3 DNA sequence: TGTGCCACCAGCAGAGCTAGTCTAGCGGGAGATGGCACAGATACGCAGTATTTT. Amino acid sequence: CATSRASLAGDGTDTQYF.

The chain employs TRBV28 and TRBJ1-1; 7 nucleotides match TRBD1. CDR3 length: 12 amino acids. The V segment lost 6 bases and the J segment 8 bases; nucleotides outside the gene matches: 6. CDR1 is MDHEN and CDR2 is SYDVKM in the germline V gene. The CDR3 here is CASSPDRAEAFF. The CDR3 DNA reads as TGTGCCAGCAGCCCTGACAGGGCAGAAGCTTTCTTT.

CDR3 protein: CSVEIRGRSSGSYEQYF. The CDR3 nucleotides read TGCAGCGTTGAGATCCGGGGGCGCTCCTCGGGTTCCTACGAGCAGTACTTC. The chain is built from TRBV29-1 and TRBJ2-7; perhaps D is TRBD1 or TRBD2 (6 bases each). V was trimmed by 3 bases and J by 1 base, leaving 22 bases between them. Per the germline V gene, CDR1 is SQVTM and CDR2 is ANQGSEA. This CDR3 contains 17 residues.

This chain uses TRBV27 with TRBJ2-2; TRBD1 agrees at 7 bases. Trimming took 5 bases from V and 4 from J; bases not matched to a gene: 10. Per germline, CDR1 MNHEY and CDR2 SMNVEV (reference sequence). CDR3 length equals 16 residues. CDR3 DNA sequence: TGTGCCAGCAGTCCCCGGGACAGAGTATTCACCGGGGAGCTGTTTTTT. Translation gives CASSPRDRVFTGELFF.

In its sample, this clone was seen a few times. The gene calls are TRBV5-4 and TRBJ1-2; D perhaps matches TRBD1 (5 bases). This CDR3 region has 15 residues. The ends were cut back, 0 bases at V and 6 bases at J, with 15 bases in the middle. The germline V gene encodes CDR1 SGHNT and CDR2 YYREEE (reference sequence). The CDR3 DNA is TGTGCCAGCAGCTTGGAAGGTGGGACCCAGCATGGCTACACCTTC. Translation: CASSLEGGTQHGYTF.

The chain carries TRBV7-3 and TRBJ2-2; 9 bases align to TRBD2. V was clipped by 4 bases and J by 0 bases; unmatched bases: 15. Germline V lookup: CDR1 SGHTA, CDR2 FQGTGA. This CDR3 has 20 residues. CDR3 DNA sequence: TGTGCCAGCAGCTCCCGGACTAGCGCTAATGCCTTCGCGAACACCGGGGAGCTGTTTTTT. Residues: CASSSRTSANAFANTGELFF. Supplemented by reference TRBV7-3 and TRBJ2-2, the full variable domain reads GAGVSQTPSNKVTEKGKYVELRCDPISGHTALYWYRQSLGQGPEFLIYFQGTGAADDSGLPNDRFFAVRPEGSVSTLKIQRTERGDSAVYLCASSSRTSANAFANTGELFFGEGSRLTVL.

V is TRBV9 and J is TRBJ2-7; the match to TRBD1 covers 8 bases. After removal of 1 base from V and 5 bases from J, the junction contained 5 bases not matched to a gene. Germline CDR1 reads SGDLS; CDR2 reads YYNGEE. The CDR3 has 14 residues. The chain's CDR3 is CASSVSQGAHEQYF. The DNA of the CDR3 is TGTGCCAGCAGCGTAAGCCAGGGGGCCCACGAGCAGTACTTC. The complete variable domain, with remaining parts taken from reference TRBV9 and TRBJ2-7, reads DSGVTQTPKHLITATGQRVTLRCSPRSGDLSVYWYQQSLDQGLQFLIQYYNGEERAKGNILERFSAQQFPDLHSELNLSSLELGDSALYFCASSVSQGAHEQYFGPGTRLTVT.

V usage is TRBV27 and J usage is TRBJ2-6; no firm D call. The germline CDR1 and CDR2 sequences are MNHEY and SMNVEV (reference sequence). Trimming removed 0 bases at V and 0 bases at J, with 9 bases between. The CDR3 is 17 amino acids. CDR3 sequence (DNA): TGTGCCAGCAGTTTATCTCCCATATACTCTGGGGCCAACGTCCTGACTTTC. Residues: CASSLSPIYSGANVLTF. The whole variable domain, filled in from reference TRBV27 and TRBJ2-6, reads EAQVTQNPRYLITVTGKKLTVTCSQNMNHEYMSWYRQDPGLGLRQIYYSMNVEVTDKGDVPEGYKVSRKEKRNFPLILESPSPNQTSLYFCASSLSPIYSGANVLTFGAGSRLTVL.

The chain recombines TRBV6-5 with TRBJ1-2; D remains ambiguous. CDR3 length: 14 residues. With 0 bases removed from V and 8 bases from J, the gap between germline ends came to 13 bases. Germline V gene sequence: CDR1 MNHEY, CDR2 SVGAGI. CDR3 region: CASSYSSDYRGYTF. The CDR3 nucleotides read TGTGCCAGCAGTTACTCGTCAGATTACAGAGGCTACACCTTC.

The chain combines TRBV4-1 with TRBJ2-6; TRBD1 agrees at 8 bases. The germline CDR1 and CDR2 sequences are MGHRA and YSYEKL. Losses at the gene ends were 3 bases for V and 0 bases for J; bases not matched to a gene: 7. This CDR3 spans 18 amino acids. CDR3 amino acids: CASSQDDRGHSGANVLTF. CDR3 coding DNA: TGCGCCAGCAGCCAGGACGACAGGGGACACTCTGGGGCCAACGTCCTGACTTTC.

The sample holds one count of this clone. This sequence joins TRBV6-5 and TRBJ2-5, with 9 bases identical to TRBD1. Per germline, CDR1 MNHEY and CDR2 SVGAGI. There are 13 residues in the CDR3. The trim removed 5 bases at V and 11 bases at J, leaving 9 bases unmatched. CDR3: CASSLGQGREQYF. The CDR3 nucleotides read TGTGCCAGCAGTCTAGGACAGGGGAGGGAGCAGTACTTC.

CDR3 DNA sequence: TGTGCCAGTAGTATCGCTAGCGGCTACGAGCAGTACTTC. Its translation: CASSIASGYEQYF. The rearrangement links TRBV19 to TRBJ2-7; the match to TRBD2 covers 7 bases. CDR3 length: 13 amino acids. The ends lost 3 bases at V and 3 bases at J; junction bases unmatched: 2. CDR1 is LNHDA, CDR2 SQIVND, per germline (reference sequence).

The chain links TRBV27 to TRBJ1-1; 11 bases map to TRBD1. The CDR3 contains 16 residues. Trimming took 6 bases from V and 6 from J; bases not matched to a gene: 12. CDR1 is MNHEY, CDR2 SMNVEV, per germline (reference sequence). The CDR3 sequence is CASSHLPSGQGAEAFF. The CDR3 DNA follows: TGTGCCAGCAGCCACTTGCCATCGGGACAGGGGGCTGAAGCTTTCTTT.

The chain couples TRBV19 to TRBJ1-4; possibly TRBD1 for D (5 bases). This CDR3 has 16 residues. Germline V gene lookup returns CDR1 LNHDA and CDR2 SQIVND (reference sequence). V lost 2 bases, J lost 6 bases, and 16 bases lay in between. The CDR3 nucleotides are TGTGCCAGTAGTATACTGGCCCGGGGAGGGGATGAAAAACTGTTTTTT. Protein sequence: CASSILARGGDEKLFF.

This chain links TRBV9 with TRBJ1-2, with D maybe TRBD1 (5 bases). V was clipped by 4 bases and J by 4 bases, with 14 bases between them. This CDR3 has 14 amino acids. Germline V gene data show CDR1 as SGDLS and CDR2 as YYNGEE. In DNA, the CDR3 is TGTGCCAGCAGCTCGGGACTTCGGGCCTATGGCTACACCTTC. Translated: CASSSGLRAYGYTF.

The chain employs TRBV2 and TRBJ1-2; no clear D. V gave up 1 base and J gave up 8 bases, with 8 bases separating them. The CDR3 runs 12 residues. Germline V gene sequence: CDR1 SNHLY, CDR2 FYNNEI. CDR3 residues: CASSEGSGGYTF. DNA of the CDR3: TGTGCCAGCAGTGAAGGCTCCGGCGGCTACACCTTC. Full variable domain (outside the CDR3, taken from reference TRBV2 and TRBJ1-2): EPEVTQTPSHQVTQMGQEVILRCVPISNHLYFYWYRQILGQKVEFLVSFYNNEISEKSEIFDDQFSVERPDGSNFTLKIRSTKLEDSAMYFCASSEGSGGYTFGSGTRLTVV.

This rearrangement joins TRBV6-5 to TRBJ2-5; tentative D call: TRBD2 (6 bases). The CDR3 has 14 amino acids. V was clipped by 6 bases and J by 2 bases, with 13 bases between them. Germline CDR1 MNHEY, CDR2 SVGAGI. The CDR3 is CASSPWTIQETQYF. CDR3 in DNA: TGTGCCAGCAGCCCCTGGACTATTCAAGAGACCCAGTACTTC.

The CDR3 nucleotides are TGTGCCAGCAGGCAAGACATAAGCCCCCCCAATGAGCAGTTCTTC. Amino acid sequence: CASRQDISPPNEQFF. This chain links TRBV6-6 with TRBJ2-1; the D is unclear. The CDR3 loop spans 15 amino acids. V was clipped by 6 bases and J by 6 bases, with 18 bases between them. CDR1 and CDR2 (germline): MNHNY, SVGAGI (reference sequence).